These 17 T cell receptor beta chains came from one sample sequenced in a study of CD8 T cells in Susac syndrome. It was with random hexamers that about 0.45 to 1 ug RNA was reverse transcribed. MiXCR, applied by TCRdb to the immunoSEQ multiplex PCR reads, yields one record per CDR3 protein. This table holds some 50,000 distinct CDR3 sequences, 95% found once. The sample was CD8+ T cells from PBMCs. The origin of the receptors is a human donor with Susac syndrome.

The rearrangement uses TRBV5-1 and TRBJ2-7; 9 bases are a match to TRBD1. V lost 0 bases, J lost 4 bases, and 2 bases stayed unmatched. Germline V gene lookup returns CDR1 SGHRS and CDR2 YFSETQ. The CDR3 runs to 14 residues. CDR3 amino acids: CASSLVGTGYEQYF. CDR3 in DNA: TGCGCCAGCAGCTTGGTAGGGACAGGGTACGAGCAGTACTTC.

The rearrangement links TRBV20-1 to TRBJ2-1; 9 positions agree with TRBD2. Trimming at V came to 0 bases and at J to 8 bases, leaving 11 bases not matched to a gene. CDR1 is DFQATT, CDR2 SNEGSKA, per germline (reference sequence). This CDR3 has 16 residues. CDR3 nucleotide sequence: TGCAGTGCTAGAGATCGCCAGCGGGGGGACTTAGATGAGCAGTTCTTC. Amino acids: CSARDRQRGDLDEQFF.

The V call is TRBV18, the J call TRBJ1-1; TRBD1 might be the D (5 bases). Germline V gives CDR1 KGHSH, CDR2 LQKENI. The V gene lost 5 bases and the J gene lost 1 base, with 14 bases spanning the gap. The CDR3 has 15 amino acids. The CDR3 loop is CASSLTVSGNTEAFF. CDR3 nucleotide sequence: TGTGCCAGCTCATTGACAGTCTCTGGGAACACTGAAGCTTTCTTT.

This rearrangement joins TRBV20-1 to TRBJ2-3, with 7 bases identical to TRBD1. Unmatched junction bases numbered 10, after V lost 1 base and J lost 0 bases. This CDR3 is 17 amino acids long. The germline CDR1 and CDR2 sequences are DFQATT and SNEGSKA (reference sequence). DNA of the CDR3: TGCAGTGCTAGAGGGCAGGGCACAGGGGTTAGCACAGATACGCAGTATTTT. It codes for CSARGQGTGVSTDTQYF.

The chain links TRBV9 to TRBJ1-3, with D perhaps matching TRBD1 (5 bases). The CDR3 length is 15 residues. Between the trimmed V and J ends, which lost 0 bases and 3 bases, there was a span of 10 bases. Germline CDR1 and CDR2: SGDLS and YYNGEE. The CDR3 DNA is TGTGCCAGCAGCGTAGGGTCAGGGTATGGAAACACCATATATTTT. This codes for CASSVGSGYGNTIYF.

The chain combines TRBV15 with TRBJ1-5, with D unresolved. From germline, CDR1 is LNHNV and CDR2 YYDKDF (reference sequence). The CDR3 covers 15 residues. The V end lost 0 bases, the J end lost 4 bases, and 10 bases lay between the germline ends. CDR3 in DNA: TGTGCCACCAGCAGAGATCATTCCGGGAATCAGCCCCAGCATTTT. Protein sequence: CATSRDHSGNQPQHF.

The rearrangement uses TRBV30 and TRBJ2-3, with D perhaps TRBD2 (5 bases). Germline V lookup: CDR1 GTSNPN, CDR2 SVGIG (reference sequence). Trimming removed 5 bases at V and 3 bases at J, with 15 bases between. The length of the CDR3 is 14 residues. The CDR3 nucleotides read TGTGCCTGGGATGATGTTGGGGAGACAGATACGCAGTATTTT. It is translated as CAWDDVGETDTQYF.

The gene calls are TRBV27 and TRBJ1-5; no reliable D call. Deletions cut 4 bases from V and 8 bases from J, with 12 bases between. The CDR3 totals 13 residues. Germline assignment: CDR1 MNHEY and CDR2 SMNVEV (reference sequence). Here the CDR3 reads CASSSAFPKPQHF. CDR3 DNA sequence: TGTGCCAGCAGTTCTGCTTTCCCCAAGCCCCAGCATTTT.

The chain couples TRBV15 to TRBJ1-1; no clear D gene. V shed 0 bases and J shed 3 bases, with 11 bases lying between them. Germline lookup yields CDR1 LNHNV and CDR2 YYDKDF (reference sequence). The length of the CDR3 is 15 residues. The CDR3 DNA reads as TGTGCCACCAGCAGAGAGACCGAATGGGACACTGAAGCTTTCTTT. It yields the protein CATSRETEWDTEAFF. The whole variable domain, filled in from reference TRBV15 and TRBJ1-1, reads DAMVIQNPRYQVTQFGKPVTLSCSQTLNHNVMYWYQQKSSQAPKLLFHYYDKDFNNEADTPDNFQSRRPNTSFCFLDIRSPGLGDTAMYLCATSRETEWDTEAFFGQGTRLTVV.

The rearrangement joins TRBV9 to TRBJ1-6; D gene unclear. V lost 4 bases, J lost 7 bases, and 6 bases lay in between. This CDR3 is 12 amino acids long. Looked up from germline, CDR1 is SGDLS and CDR2 is YYNGEE. CDR3 bases: TGTGCCAGCAGCCAACGGAATTCACCCCTCCACTTT. Encoded protein: CASSQRNSPLHF.

In this sample, this clonotype turned up a few times. This sequence joins TRBV11-2 and TRBJ2-3; possible D gene TRBD2, 5 bases. The CDR3 totals 16 residues. Trimming cost V 2 bases and J 6 bases, with 18 bases left between them. The germline V gene has CDR1 SGHAT and CDR2 FQNNGV. The DNA for the CDR3 is TGTGCCAGCAGCTTACCTAGGACTGCGCAGGAGGATACGCAGTATTTT. Amino acids: CASSLPRTAQEDTQYF.

To note about this clonotype: Relative to the germline gene, one junction end is altered; a read error may explain this. The chain employs TRBV30 and TRBJ2-5; the match to TRBD1 covers 9 bases. Germline V gene data show CDR1 as GTSNPN and CDR2 as SVGIG (reference sequence). CDR3 size: 12 residues. The CDR3 DNA reads TGTGCCTGGAGCCCTCCGACAGGGGGTAGGGACTTC. This translates into CAWSPPTGGRDF.

V is TRBV30 and J is TRBJ2-1, with 10 bases lining up with TRBD1. This CDR3 has 17 residues. V gave up 4 bases and J gave up 3 bases; unmatched junction bases: 12. Germline lookup yields CDR1 GTSNPN and CDR2 SVGIG (reference sequence). CDR3 region: CAWNPIGTGDFYNEQFF. The CDR3 DNA reads as TGTGCCTGGAACCCTATCGGGACAGGGGATTTCTACAATGAGCAGTTCTTC.

This sequence joins TRBV29-1 and TRBJ2-2; D might be TRBD1 (6 bases). The CDR3 has 15 residues. V was clipped by 2 bases and J by 1 base, with 11 bases between them. The germline V gene has CDR1 SQVTM and CDR2 ANQGSEA. The CDR3 DNA is TGCAGCGTTGAATCAGGCAGGGGGAACACCGGGGAGCTGTTTTTT. It codes for CSVESGRGNTGELFF.

V is TRBV20-1 and J is TRBJ2-2; D is unresolved. Trimming removed 6 bases at V and 6 bases at J, with 8 bases between. Germline CDR1 reads DFQATT; CDR2 reads SNEGSKA (reference sequence). This CDR3 contains 11 residues. The CDR3 sequence: CSALFPGELFF. The DNA of the CDR3 is TGCAGTGCCCTATTCCCCGGGGAGCTGTTTTTT.

The chain employs TRBV7-8 and TRBJ1-5; 7 bases fit TRBD1. In germline, CDR1 is SGHVS, CDR2 FQNEAQ. This CDR3 contains 15 residues. Trimming took 3 bases from V and 5 from J; bases not matched to a gene: 7. This CDR3 reads CASSFRDSTDQPQHF. DNA of the CDR3: TGTGCCAGCAGCTTCCGGGACAGTACCGATCAGCCCCAGCATTTT.

The rearrangement links TRBV20-1 to TRBJ2-7; D is possibly TRBD2 (5 bases). Germline V gives CDR1 DFQATT, CDR2 SNEGSKA (reference sequence). The V gene lost 2 bases and the J gene lost 3 bases, with 17 bases spanning the gap. This CDR3 region has 15 residues. The CDR3 nucleotides are TGCAGTGCTAGACTAGCTGGGGAAAATTTCTACGAGCAGTACTTC. It translates to CSARLAGENFYEQYF.